The present TCR beta chain was sequenced within a study of CD8 T cells in ankylosing spondylitis. The authors made TCR beta libraries by quantitative 5'-RACE with molecular barcodes. TCRdb recomputed calls from the 5' RACE reads with MiXCR, one row per CDR3 protein. The data show approximately 31,000 distinct CDR3 sequences, roughly 33% seen once. The study, taken as a whole, reports: Blood of patients with ankylosing spondylitis appeared to be characterized by a TCR beta motif of eight highly homologous variants.

This clonotype was observed a handful of times. Its antigen is not known. Trimming took off 4 bases at V and 3 bases at J, with 11 bases between the two ends. The CDR3 extends over 14 amino acids. Germline-derived CDR1 and CDR2 are SGHVS and FQNEAQ. This sequence originates from a male donor with ankylosing spondylitis. The chain employs TRBV7-8 and TRBJ2-3, with D perhaps matching TRBD1 (6 bases). Sequencing input: synovial fluid, either unsorted or a sorted T cell fraction (not recorded which). The CDR3 protein is CASSYTGMTDTQYF. In DNA, the CDR3 is TGTGCCAGCAGCTACACAGGGATGACAGATACGCAGTATTTT.